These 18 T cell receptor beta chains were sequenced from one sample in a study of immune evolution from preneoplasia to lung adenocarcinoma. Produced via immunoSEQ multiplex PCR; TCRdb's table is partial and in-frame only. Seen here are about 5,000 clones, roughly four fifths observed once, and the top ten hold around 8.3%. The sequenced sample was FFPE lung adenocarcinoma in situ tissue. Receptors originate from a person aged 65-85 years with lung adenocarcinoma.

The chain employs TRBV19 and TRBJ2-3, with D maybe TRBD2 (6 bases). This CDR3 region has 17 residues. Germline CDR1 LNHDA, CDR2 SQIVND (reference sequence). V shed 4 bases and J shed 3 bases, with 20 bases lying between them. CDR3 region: CASSTPSPGGGTDTQYF. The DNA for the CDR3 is TGTGCCAGTAGTACACCCTCACCCGGCGGAGGGACAGATACGCAGTATTTT.

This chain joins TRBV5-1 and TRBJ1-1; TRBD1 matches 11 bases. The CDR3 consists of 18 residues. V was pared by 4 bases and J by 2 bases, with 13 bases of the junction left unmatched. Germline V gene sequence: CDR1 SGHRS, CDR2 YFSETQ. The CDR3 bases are TGCGCCAGCAGCCTAGGCTCCGGGACAGGGGGTTTCAACACTGAAGCTTTCTTT. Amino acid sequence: CASSLGSGTGGFNTEAFF.

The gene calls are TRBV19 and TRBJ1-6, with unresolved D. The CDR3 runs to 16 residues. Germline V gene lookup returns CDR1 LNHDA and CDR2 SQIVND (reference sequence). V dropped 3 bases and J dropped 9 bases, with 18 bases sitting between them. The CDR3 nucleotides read TGTGCCAGTAGTATCTATAGACCTCGGGGAGTTTCACCCCTCCACTTT. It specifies CASSIYRPRGVSPLHF.

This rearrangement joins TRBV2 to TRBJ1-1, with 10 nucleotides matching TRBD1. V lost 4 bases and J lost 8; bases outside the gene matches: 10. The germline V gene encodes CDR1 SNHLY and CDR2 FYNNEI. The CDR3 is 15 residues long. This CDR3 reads CASSAEGQGFREAFF. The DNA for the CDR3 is TGTGCCAGCAGTGCCGAGGGACAGGGGTTCAGGGAAGCTTTCTTT.

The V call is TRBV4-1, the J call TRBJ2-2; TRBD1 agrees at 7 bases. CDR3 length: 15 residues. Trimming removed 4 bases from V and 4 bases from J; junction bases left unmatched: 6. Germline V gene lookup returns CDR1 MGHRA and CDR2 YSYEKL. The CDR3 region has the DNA TGCGCCAGCAGCCCCGGGACAGTACTCACCGGGGAGCTGTTTTTT. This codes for CASSPGTVLTGELFF.

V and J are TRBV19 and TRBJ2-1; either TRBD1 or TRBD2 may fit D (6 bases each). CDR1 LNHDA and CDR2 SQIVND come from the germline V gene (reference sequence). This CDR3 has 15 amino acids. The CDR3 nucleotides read TGTACCACCTCTGAGGGGGGAAGCTCCTACAATGAGCAGTTCTTC. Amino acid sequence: CTTSEGGSSYNEQFF. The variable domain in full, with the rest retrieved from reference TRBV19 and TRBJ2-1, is DGGITQSPKYLFRKEGQNVTLSCEQNLNHDAMYWYRQDPGQGLRLIYYSQIVNDFQKGDIAEGYSVSREKKESFPLTVTSAQKNPTAFYLCTTSEGGSSYNEQFFGPGTRLTVL.

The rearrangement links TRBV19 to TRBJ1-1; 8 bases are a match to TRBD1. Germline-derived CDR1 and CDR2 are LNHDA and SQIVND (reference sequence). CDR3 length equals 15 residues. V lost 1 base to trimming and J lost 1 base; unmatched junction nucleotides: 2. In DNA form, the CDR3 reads TGTGCCAGTAGTATAGGGGACAGGAGGAACACTGAAGCTTTCTTT. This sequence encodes CASSIGDRRNTEAFF. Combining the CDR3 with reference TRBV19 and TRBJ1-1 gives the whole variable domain DGGITQSPKYLFRKEGQNVTLSCEQNLNHDAMYWYRQDPGQGLRLIYYSQIVNDFQKGDIAEGYSVSREKKESFPLTVTSAQKNPTAFYLCASSIGDRRNTEAFFGQGTRLTVV.

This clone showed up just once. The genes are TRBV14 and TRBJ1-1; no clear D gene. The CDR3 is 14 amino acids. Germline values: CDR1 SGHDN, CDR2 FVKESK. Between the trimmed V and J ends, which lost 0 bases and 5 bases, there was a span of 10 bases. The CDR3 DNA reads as TGTGCCAGCAGCCAAGACAGCCTCGGGACTGAAGCTTTCTTT. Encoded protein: CASSQDSLGTEAFF.

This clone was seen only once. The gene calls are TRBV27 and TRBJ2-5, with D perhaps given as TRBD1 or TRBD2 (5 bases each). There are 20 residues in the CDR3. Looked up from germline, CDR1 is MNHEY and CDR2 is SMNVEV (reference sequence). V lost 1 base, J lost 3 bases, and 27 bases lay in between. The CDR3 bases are TGTGCCAGCAGTTTATTCACGCCGGGACCTCGGTTTCGGCCTGAAGAGACCCAGTACTTC. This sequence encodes CASSLFTPGPRFRPEETQYF.

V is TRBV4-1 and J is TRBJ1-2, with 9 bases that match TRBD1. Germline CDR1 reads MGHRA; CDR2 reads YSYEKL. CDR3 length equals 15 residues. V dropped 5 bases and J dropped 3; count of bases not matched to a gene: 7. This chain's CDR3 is CASSAPGQGDYGYTF. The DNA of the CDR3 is TGCGCCAGCAGCGCACCGGGACAGGGCGACTATGGCTACACCTTC.

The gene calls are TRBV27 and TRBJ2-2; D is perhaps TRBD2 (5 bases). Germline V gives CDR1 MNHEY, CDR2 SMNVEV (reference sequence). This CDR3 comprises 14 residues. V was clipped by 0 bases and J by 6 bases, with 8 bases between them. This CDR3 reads CASSLSWRAGELFF. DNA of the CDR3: TGTGCCAGCAGTTTATCGTGGCGGGCCGGGGAGCTGTTTTTT.

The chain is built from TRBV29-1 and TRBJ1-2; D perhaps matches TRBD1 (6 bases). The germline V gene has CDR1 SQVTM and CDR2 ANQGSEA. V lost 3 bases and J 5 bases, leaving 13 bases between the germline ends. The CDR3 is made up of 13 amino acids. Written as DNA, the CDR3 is TGCAGCGTTGACGTCCGGGACACTTATGGCTACACCTTC. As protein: CSVDVRDTYGYTF.

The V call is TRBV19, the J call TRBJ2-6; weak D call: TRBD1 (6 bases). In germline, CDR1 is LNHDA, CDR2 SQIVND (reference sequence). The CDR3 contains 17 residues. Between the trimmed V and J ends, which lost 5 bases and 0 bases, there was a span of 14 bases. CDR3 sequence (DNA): TGTGCCAGTAGTTTACCCCCGGGACACTCTGGGGCCAACGTCCTGACTTTC. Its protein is CASSLPPGHSGANVLTF.

The CDR3 is CSVDRTSGGVGQYF. For the CDR3, the DNA is TGCAGCGTTGACCGGACTAGCGGGGGGGTTGGGCAGTATTTT. The chain couples TRBV29-1 to TRBJ2-3, with TRBD2 matching 15 bases. V was pared by 3 bases and J by 11 bases, with 6 bases of the junction left unmatched. The CDR3 contains 14 residues. Germline CDR1 SQVTM, CDR2 ANQGSEA.

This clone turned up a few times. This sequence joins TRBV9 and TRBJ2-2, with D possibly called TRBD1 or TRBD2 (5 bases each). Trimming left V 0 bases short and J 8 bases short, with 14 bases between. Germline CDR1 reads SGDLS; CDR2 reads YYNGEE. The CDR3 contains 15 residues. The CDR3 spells CASSVGGRGIGELFF. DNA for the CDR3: TGTGCCAGCAGCGTAGGAGGACGGGGCATAGGGGAGCTGTTTTTT.

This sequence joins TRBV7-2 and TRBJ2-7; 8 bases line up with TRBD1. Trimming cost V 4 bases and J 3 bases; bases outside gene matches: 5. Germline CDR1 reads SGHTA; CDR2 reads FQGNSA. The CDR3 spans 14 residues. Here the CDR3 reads CASSSRTGFYEQYF. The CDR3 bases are TGTGCCAGCAGCTCTCGGACAGGGTTCTACGAGCAGTACTTC.

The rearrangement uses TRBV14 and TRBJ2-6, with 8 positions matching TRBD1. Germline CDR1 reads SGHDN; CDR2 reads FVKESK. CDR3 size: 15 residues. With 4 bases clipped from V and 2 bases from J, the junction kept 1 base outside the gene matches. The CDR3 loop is CASSRTGTGANVLTF. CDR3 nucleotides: TGTGCCAGCAGCCGGACAGGGACTGGGGCCAACGTCCTGACTTTC. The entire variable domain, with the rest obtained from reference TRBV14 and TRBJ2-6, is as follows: EAGVTQFPSHSVIEKGQTVTLRCDPISGHDNLYWYRRVMGKEIKFLLHFVKESKQDESGMPNNRFLAERTGGTYSTLKVQPAELEDSGVYFCASSRTGTGANVLTFGAGSRLTVL.

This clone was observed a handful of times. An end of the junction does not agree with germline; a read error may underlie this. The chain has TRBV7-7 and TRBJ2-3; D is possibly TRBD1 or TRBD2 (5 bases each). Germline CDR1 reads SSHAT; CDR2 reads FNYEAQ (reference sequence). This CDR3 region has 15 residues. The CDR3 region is CASSLATTGTDTQYF. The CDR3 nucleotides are TGTGCTAGCAGCTTAGCGACGACAGGCACAGATACGCAGTATTTT. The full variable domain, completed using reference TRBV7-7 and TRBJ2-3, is GAGVSQSPRYKVTKRGQDVTLRCDPISSHATLYWYQQALGQGPEFLTYFNYEAQPDKSGLPSDRFSAERPEGSISTLTIQRTEQRDSAMYRCASSLATTGTDTQYFGPGTRLTVL.